This is a list of T cell receptor beta chains from one sample in a study of cytomegalovirus exposure and HLA in healthy donors. Sequenced by immunoSEQ multiplex PCR; TCRdb stores in-frame clones only, minus some. The table has 100,000 or so clones, approximately 80% seen once. The sequencing sample was made of PBMCs. The receptors shown here come from a woman aged 40-49 years in good health and CMV-seronegative. Each CDR3 is given with its conserved first and last residue. The D gene is left open where the match is weak.

>.|TRBV7-2
CASSSTSGLIYEQYF
>TRBD1|TRBV28
CASSLTGSSGANVLTF
>TRBD2|TRBV7-9
CATGLATDTQYF
>.|TRBV4-2
CASSQDWSLGGDTQYF
>.|TRBV6-6
CASVRQQNTEAFF
>.|TRBV2
CASSESPYRDYEQYF
>.|TRBV7-4
CASSPQDNPITDTQYF
>TRBD2|TRBV13
CASRGLGLEQYF
>TRBD1|TRBV7-3
CASRFPGQGTRGYTF
>.|TRBV5-4
CASSSQGTEYF
>TRBD1|TRBV9
CASSTPGGDGYTF
>.|TRBV7-8
CASSSSSTTSNQPQHF
>TRBD1|TRBV6-1
CASSTLQGAVGGYTF
>.|TRBV5-1
CASTHGGQRVGDTQYF
>.|TRBV19
CASSMLSGVNYGYTF
>.|TRBV5-4
CASSLSWGMNTEAFF
>TRBD1|TRBV25-1
CASFGDRGIIGYTF
>.|TRBV7-2
CASSPQVGATEAFF
>.|TRBV28
CASSFIAGGSYEQYF
>TRBD1|TRBV2
CASSPTGTDYEQYF
>.|TRBV7-9
CASSFGENYGYTF
>.|TRBV6-1
CASSEIGQWSEKLFF
>.|TRBV7-9
CASSPSGTRNEKLFF